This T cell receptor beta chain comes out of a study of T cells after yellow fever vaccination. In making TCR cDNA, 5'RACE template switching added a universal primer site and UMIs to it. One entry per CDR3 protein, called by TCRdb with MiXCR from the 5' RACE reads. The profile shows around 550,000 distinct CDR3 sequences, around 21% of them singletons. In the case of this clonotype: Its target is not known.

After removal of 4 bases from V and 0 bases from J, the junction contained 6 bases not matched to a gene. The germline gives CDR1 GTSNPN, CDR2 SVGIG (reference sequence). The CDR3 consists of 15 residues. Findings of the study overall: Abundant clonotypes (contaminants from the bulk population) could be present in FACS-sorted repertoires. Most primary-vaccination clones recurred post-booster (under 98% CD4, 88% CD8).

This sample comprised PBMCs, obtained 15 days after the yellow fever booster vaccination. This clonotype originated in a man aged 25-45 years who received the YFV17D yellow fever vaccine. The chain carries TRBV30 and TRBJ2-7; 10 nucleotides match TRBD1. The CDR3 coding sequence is TGTGCCTGGAACCCCGGGACAGGGGTCTCCTACGAGCAGTACTTC. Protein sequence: CAWNPGTGVSYEQYF.